Listed here is a single T cell receptor (beta chain). Generated by immunoSEQ multiplex PCR, the TCRdb table keeps only in-frame clones and is missing some. The table lists a few hundred thousand clones, more than 70% of them singletons. Treatment: 15 to 20 received Ad26.COV2.S at low or high dose, single or two shots; 5 received placebo; per-sample allocation not given. Sampling occurred on day 63 after the first vaccine or placebo injection. This sample stems from a study of Ad26.COV2.S vaccination and SARS-CoV-2 variants. Trimming left V 8 bases short and J 1 base short, with 20 bases between. This CDR3 contains 16 residues. CDR1 and CDR2 from the germline V gene are LGHDT and YNNKEL (reference sequence).

The specimen was peripheral blood, collected in a trial of Ad26.COV2.S vaccine versus placebo. The genes are TRBV3-1 (or the pseudogene TRBV3-2) and TRBJ2-5; D is perhaps TRBD1 (6 bases). This TCR came from a person between 18 and 59 years old who received the Ad26.COV2.S COVID-19 vaccine or a placebo. This chain's CDR3 is CASGGRYRAGQETQYF. CDR3 sequence (DNA): TGTGCCAGCGGAGGACGCTACAGGGCGGGCCAAGAGACCCAGTACTTC.